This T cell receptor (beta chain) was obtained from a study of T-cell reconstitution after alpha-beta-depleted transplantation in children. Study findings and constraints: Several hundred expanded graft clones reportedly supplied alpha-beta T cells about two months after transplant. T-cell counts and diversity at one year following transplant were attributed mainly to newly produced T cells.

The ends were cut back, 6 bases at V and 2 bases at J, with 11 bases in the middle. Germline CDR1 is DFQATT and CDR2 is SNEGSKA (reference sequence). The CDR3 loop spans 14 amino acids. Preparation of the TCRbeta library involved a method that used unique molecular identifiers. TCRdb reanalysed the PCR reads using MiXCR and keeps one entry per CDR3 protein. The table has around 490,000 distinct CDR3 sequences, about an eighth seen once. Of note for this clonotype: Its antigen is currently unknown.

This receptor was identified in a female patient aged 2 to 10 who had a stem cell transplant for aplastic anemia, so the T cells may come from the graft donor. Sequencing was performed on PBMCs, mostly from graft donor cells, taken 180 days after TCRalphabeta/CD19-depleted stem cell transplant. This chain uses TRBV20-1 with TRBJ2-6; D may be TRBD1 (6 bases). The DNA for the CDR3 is TGCAGTGCACCCTCAGGGGCTGGGGCCAACGTCCTGACTTTC. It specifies CSAPSGAGANVLTF.